This TCR beta chain derives from a study of T cells after yellow fever vaccination. 5'RACE template switching produced TCR cDNA carrying a universal primer site and UMIs. TCRdb re-derived calls from the 5' RACE reads in MiXCR, one entry per CDR3 protein. The sample records 550,000 or so distinct CDR3 sequences, 15% to 20% being singletons. Germline CDR1 is GTSNPN and CDR2 is SVGIG (reference sequence). This CDR3 has 15 residues. V was clipped by 4 bases and J by 0 bases; unmatched bases: 5. This material consisted of PBMCs, taken 15 days after the yellow fever booster vaccination. This chain uses TRBV30 with TRBJ2-1; 8 bases match TRBD2. The sequence was obtained from a man aged 25-45 years who received the YFV17D yellow fever vaccine. The CDR3 here is CAWTLAGPSYNEQFF. The CDR3, as DNA: TGTGCCTGGACGTTAGCGGGACCCTCCTACAATGAGCAGTTCTTC.